A single sample gave rise to the 14 T cell receptor beta chains below, sequenced in a study of breast tumors, draining lymph nodes, adjacent tissues. Samples came from axillary lymph nodes draining the breast cancer. Each CDR3 protein is one row after TCRdb ran MiXCR on the multiplex PCR reads. Of 160,000 or so distinct CDR3 sequences listed, approximately 33% are singletons. Specimen: axillary lymph node tissue. The receptor set was obtained from a female donor with breast cancer. Some clones in this sample may be carry-over from other donors' samples.

This clonotype has ten or more counts. The chain carries TRBV10-3 and TRBJ2-1, with TRBD2 matching 7 bases. This CDR3 contains 13 residues. Germline trimming cut 2 bases from V and 10 bases from J; bases unmatched to any gene: 5. Per the germline V gene, CDR1 is ENHRY and CDR2 is SYGVKD. CDR3: CAISEMSGNEQFF. DNA for the CDR3: TGTGCCATCAGTGAGATGAGCGGGAACGAGCAGTTCTTC.

In the case of this clonotype: Given a much more abundant clone one base away, this may be a read error. The chain joins TRBV20-1 to TRBJ2-1; D unresolved. There are 13 residues in the CDR3. Germline V CDR1 and CDR2: DFQATT, SNEGSKA (reference sequence). The CDR3 DNA is TGCAGTGCTAGAGATCGGTTTTACAATGCGCAGTTCTTC. Its protein is CSARDRFYNAQFF.

This clonotype was seen at least ten times. This chain joins TRBV19 and TRBJ2-7; no clear D. This CDR3 is 14 amino acids long. CDR1 LNHDA and CDR2 SQIVND come from the germline V gene (reference sequence). Trimming took 3 bases from V and 3 from J, leaving 12 bases between them. CDR3: CASSISFGFYEQYF. For the CDR3, the DNA is TGTGCCAGTAGTATCTCCTTTGGGTTCTACGAGCAGTACTTC. The variable domain in full, with the rest retrieved from reference TRBV19 and TRBJ2-7, is DGGITQSPKYLFRKEGQNVTLSCEQNLNHDAMYWYRQDPGQGLRLIYYSQIVNDFQKGDIAEGYSVSREKKESFPLTVTSAQKNPTAFYLCASSISFGFYEQYFGPGTRLTVT.

This clonotype was detected ten times or more. The chain combines TRBV3-1 with TRBJ1-4, with TRBD1 as a possible D gene (6 bases). The length of the CDR3 is 17 residues. The V gene's germline CDR1 is LGHDT and CDR2 YNNKEL (reference sequence). V shed 4 bases and J shed 2 bases, with 17 bases lying between them. The CDR3 sequence is CASSRTSKGGTNEKLFF. CDR3 DNA sequence: TGTGCCAGCAGCCGAACTTCGAAGGGGGGCACTAATGAAAAACTGTTTTTT.

This clonotype appeared once. Given a much more abundant clone one base away, this may be a read error. The chain carries TRBV6-1 and TRBJ2-7, with no clear D. V was shortened by 1 base and J by 3 bases, with 13 bases between the two germline ends. The germline V gene encodes CDR1 MNHNS and CDR2 SASEGT. The CDR3 extends over 15 amino acids. CDR3 DNA sequence: TGTGCCAGCAGTGAAGAACCCCAGAGACTCTACGAGCAGTACTTC. Its translation is CASSEEPQRLYEQYF.

This clonotype was observed a handful of times. The rearrangement uses TRBV12-3 or TRBV12-4 and TRBJ1-2; possibly TRBD1 for D (6 bases). V gave up 3 bases and J gave up 7 bases, with 15 bases separating them. This CDR3 is 14 amino acids long. The CDR3 nucleotides read TGTGCCAGCAGTTTGGGGGCAGGGACGGGTGGCTACACCTTC. Protein product: CASSLGAGTGGYTF.

There are many counts of this clonotype. The rearrangement links TRBV5-1 to TRBJ1-4, with a tentative D call TRBD1 (5 bases). V lost 0 bases to trimming and J lost 5 bases, with 8 bases between them. This CDR3 contains 14 residues. Germline CDR1 SGHRS, CDR2 YFSETQ. DNA of the CDR3: TGCGCCAGCAGCTTGGGACAGAAGAATGAAAAACTGTTTTTT. This sequence encodes CASSLGQKNEKLFF.

In this sample, this clonotype turned up many times. V is TRBV4-3 and J is TRBJ2-3; D gene ambiguous. The CDR3 is 14 amino acids. Trimming removed 0 bases at V and 8 bases at J, with 12 bases between. Looked up from germline, CDR1 is LGHNA and CDR2 is YSLEER. In DNA form, the CDR3 reads TGCGCCAGCAGCCAAGACAGGCAGATATTTACGCAGTATTTT. It specifies CASSQDRQIFTQYF.

This clonotype was observed many times. The chain couples TRBV30 to TRBJ2-6; 10 bases are a match to TRBD1. Germline V lookup: CDR1 GTSNPN, CDR2 SVGIG (reference sequence). There are 17 residues in the CDR3. V gave up 3 bases and J gave up 1 base; unmatched junction bases: 6. CDR3 in DNA: TGTGCCTGGAGAGACCGGGACAGGGGATCTGGGGCCAACGTCCTGACTTTC. It translates to CAWRDRDRGSGANVLTF.

This clonotype appeared a few times. This chain uses TRBV14 with TRBJ2-7; TRBD2 aligns across 10 bases. The CDR3 runs 13 residues. From germline, CDR1 is SGHDN and CDR2 FVKESK. J lost 7 bases, V lost 6 bases, and 6 bases had no gene match. In DNA, the CDR3 is TGTGCCAGCAGGAGCGGGGGGGCAAAAGAGCAGTACTTC. Amino acid sequence: CASRSGGAKEQYF.

This clonotype has a count of ten or more. The chain is built from TRBV6-6 and TRBJ2-7; D gene uncertain. V was pared by 0 bases and J by 2 bases, with 11 bases between. Germline V gives CDR1 MNHNY, CDR2 SVGAGI (reference sequence). The CDR3 consists of 15 residues. The CDR3 protein is CASSYSMTRTYEQYF. The CDR3 DNA reads as TGTGCCAGCAGTTACTCGATGACTCGCACCTACGAGCAGTACTTC.

The sample holds many counts of this clonotype. This rearrangement joins TRBV12-3 or TRBV12-4 to TRBJ2-1; unclear D gene. CDR3 length equals 11 residues. V lost 6 bases to trimming and J lost 9 bases, with 9 bases between them. The CDR3 loop reads CASSATIEQFF. The CDR3 bases are TGTGCCAGCAGCGCAACAATTGAGCAGTTCTTC.

This clonotype occurred many times. V and J are TRBV5-4 and TRBJ2-5, with 7 nucleotides matching TRBD1. Germline CDR1 SGHNT, CDR2 YYREEE (reference sequence). This CDR3 is 16 amino acids long. Trimming cost V 0 bases and J 2 bases; bases outside gene matches: 7. In DNA, the CDR3 is TGTGCCAGCAGCTTGGGACAGGGTGCTACTCAAGAGACCCAGTACTTC. It yields the protein CASSLGQGATQETQYF.

This clonotype appeared a few times. A much larger clonotype is one base distant, so this may be a read error. The V and J genes are TRBV12-3 or TRBV12-4 and TRBJ1-4; TRBD1 matches at 7 bases. The CDR3 has 16 residues. As DNA, the CDR3 is TGTGCCAGCAGTTTAATGAGGGGGCGGAAGAATGAAGAACTGTTTTTT. Translating gives CASSLMRGRKNEELFF.